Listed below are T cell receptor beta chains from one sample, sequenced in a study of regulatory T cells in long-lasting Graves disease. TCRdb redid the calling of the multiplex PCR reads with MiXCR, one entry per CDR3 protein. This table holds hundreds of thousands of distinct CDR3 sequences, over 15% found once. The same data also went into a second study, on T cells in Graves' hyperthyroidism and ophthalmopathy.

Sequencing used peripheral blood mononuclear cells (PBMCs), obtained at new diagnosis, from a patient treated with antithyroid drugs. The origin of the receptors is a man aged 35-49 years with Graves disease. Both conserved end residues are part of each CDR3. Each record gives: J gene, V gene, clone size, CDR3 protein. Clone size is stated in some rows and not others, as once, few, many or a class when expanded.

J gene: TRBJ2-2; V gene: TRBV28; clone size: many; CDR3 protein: CATDTLTGGTGELFF
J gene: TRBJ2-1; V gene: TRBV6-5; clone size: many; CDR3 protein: CASSYGGANEQFF
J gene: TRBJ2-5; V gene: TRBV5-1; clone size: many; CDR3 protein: CASSLLAGETQYF
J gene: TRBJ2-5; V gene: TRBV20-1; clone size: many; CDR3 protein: CSAVPGGGLKTQYF
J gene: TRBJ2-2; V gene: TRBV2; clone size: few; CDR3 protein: CASSAAVSGELFF
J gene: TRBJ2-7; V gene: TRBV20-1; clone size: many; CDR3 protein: CSAKGQGNYEQYF
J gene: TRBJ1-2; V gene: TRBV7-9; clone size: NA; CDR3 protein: CASSPGTEVNYGYTF
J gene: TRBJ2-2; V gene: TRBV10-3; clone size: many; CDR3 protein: CAISEYRDTGELFF
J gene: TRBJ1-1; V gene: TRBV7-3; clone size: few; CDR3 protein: CASSLYENTEAFF
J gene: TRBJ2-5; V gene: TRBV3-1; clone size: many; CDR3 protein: CASSHDTQETQYF
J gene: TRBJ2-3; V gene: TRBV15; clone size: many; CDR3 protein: CATSRDRDTQYF
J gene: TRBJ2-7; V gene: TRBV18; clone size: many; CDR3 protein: CASSPTQGSYEQYF
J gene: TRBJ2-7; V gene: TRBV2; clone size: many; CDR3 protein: CASSGTSGFPYEQYF
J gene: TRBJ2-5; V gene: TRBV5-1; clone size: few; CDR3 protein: CASSVTGGPLETQYF
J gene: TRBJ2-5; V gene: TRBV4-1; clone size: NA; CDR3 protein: CASSLGARGGETQYF
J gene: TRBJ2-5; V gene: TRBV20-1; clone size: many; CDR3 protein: CSAALGRGVETQYF
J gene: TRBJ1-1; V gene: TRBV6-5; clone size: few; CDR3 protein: CASSSWLQSGDTEAFF
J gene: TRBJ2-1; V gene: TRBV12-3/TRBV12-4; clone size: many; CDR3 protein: CASSWGGVGLAYNEQFF
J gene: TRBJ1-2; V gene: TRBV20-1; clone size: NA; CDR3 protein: CSASRQVRGYTF
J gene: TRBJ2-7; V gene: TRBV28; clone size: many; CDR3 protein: CASSLSGGWYEQYF
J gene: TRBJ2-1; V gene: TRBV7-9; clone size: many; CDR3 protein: CASSSTGTSSYNEQFF
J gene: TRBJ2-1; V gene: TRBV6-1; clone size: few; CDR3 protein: CASTKPGLASNEQFF
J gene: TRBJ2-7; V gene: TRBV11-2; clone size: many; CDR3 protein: CASSLDRTGYEQYF
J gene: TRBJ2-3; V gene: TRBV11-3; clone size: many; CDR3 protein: CASSLVQGALSDTQYF
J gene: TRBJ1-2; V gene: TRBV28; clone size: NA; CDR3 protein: CASSLFSGMRGYTF
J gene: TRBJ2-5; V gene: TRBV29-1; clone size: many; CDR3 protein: CSVGLAGVGETQYF
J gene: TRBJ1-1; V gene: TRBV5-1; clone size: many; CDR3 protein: CASSLAGTGGTEAFF
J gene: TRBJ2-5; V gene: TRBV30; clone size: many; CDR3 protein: CAWRGLAGARYQETQYF
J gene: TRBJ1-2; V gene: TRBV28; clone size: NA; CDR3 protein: CASSSPDGPANYGYTF
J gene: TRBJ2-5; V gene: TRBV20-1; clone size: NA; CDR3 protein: CSGSGGVETQYF
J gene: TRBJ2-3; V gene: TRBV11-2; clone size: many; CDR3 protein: CASSLDGSGYSTDTQYF
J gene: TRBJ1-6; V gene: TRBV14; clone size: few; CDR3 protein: CASSQDRGLTLHF
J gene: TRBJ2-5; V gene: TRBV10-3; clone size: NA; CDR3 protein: CAIGEWSGETQYF
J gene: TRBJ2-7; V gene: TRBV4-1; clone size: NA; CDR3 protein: CASSHTGRLYEQYF
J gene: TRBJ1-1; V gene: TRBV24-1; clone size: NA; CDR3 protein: CATSDGGRRAFF
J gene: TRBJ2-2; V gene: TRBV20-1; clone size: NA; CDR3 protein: CSAPNQQRSGGELFF
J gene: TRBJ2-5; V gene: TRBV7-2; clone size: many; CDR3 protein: CASSAQGARETQYF
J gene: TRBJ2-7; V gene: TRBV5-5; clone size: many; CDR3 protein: CASSLVQVSSYEQYF
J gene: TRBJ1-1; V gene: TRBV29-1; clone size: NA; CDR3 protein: CSVPGGGAGTEAFF
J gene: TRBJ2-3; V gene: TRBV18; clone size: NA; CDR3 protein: CASPQTSQDPDTQYF
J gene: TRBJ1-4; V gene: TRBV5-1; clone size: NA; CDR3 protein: CASSLTGPDEKLFF
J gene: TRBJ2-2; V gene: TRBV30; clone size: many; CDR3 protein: CAWRPGLGSGELFF
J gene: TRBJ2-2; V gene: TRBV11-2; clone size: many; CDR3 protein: CASGPLVHRTGELFF
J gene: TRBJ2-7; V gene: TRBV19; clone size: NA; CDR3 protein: CASRTDGTPSYEQYF
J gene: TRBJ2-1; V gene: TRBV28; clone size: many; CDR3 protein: CASSFVSLRFHEQFF
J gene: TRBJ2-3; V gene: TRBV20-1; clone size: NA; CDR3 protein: CSAPSGGPDTQYF
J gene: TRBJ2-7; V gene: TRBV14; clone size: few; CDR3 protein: CASSHFPYEQYF
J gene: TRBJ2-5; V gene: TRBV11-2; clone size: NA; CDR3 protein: CATARRAGPQETQYF
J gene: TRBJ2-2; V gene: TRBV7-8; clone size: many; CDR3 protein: CASSFRTGQSGELFF
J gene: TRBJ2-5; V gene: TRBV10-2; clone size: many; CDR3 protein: CASSETTVETQYF
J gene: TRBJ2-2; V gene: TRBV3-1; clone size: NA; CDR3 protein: CASSQTQTGTSNTGELFF
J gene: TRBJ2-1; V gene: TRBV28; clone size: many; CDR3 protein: CASRRLLGGQLDDEQFF
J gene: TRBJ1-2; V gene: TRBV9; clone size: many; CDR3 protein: CASSMDNGITF
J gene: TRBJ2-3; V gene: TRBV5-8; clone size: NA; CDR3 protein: CASSPPGEGIRNDRRDTDTQYF
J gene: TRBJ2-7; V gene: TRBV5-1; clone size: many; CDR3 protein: CASSFGQPGIYEQYF
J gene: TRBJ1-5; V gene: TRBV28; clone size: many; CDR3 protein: CASSSQGGYGNQPQHF
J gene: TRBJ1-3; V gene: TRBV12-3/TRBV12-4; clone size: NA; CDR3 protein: CASRGTEASSGNTIYF
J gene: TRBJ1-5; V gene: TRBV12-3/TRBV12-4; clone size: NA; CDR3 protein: CASSLGWQPQHF